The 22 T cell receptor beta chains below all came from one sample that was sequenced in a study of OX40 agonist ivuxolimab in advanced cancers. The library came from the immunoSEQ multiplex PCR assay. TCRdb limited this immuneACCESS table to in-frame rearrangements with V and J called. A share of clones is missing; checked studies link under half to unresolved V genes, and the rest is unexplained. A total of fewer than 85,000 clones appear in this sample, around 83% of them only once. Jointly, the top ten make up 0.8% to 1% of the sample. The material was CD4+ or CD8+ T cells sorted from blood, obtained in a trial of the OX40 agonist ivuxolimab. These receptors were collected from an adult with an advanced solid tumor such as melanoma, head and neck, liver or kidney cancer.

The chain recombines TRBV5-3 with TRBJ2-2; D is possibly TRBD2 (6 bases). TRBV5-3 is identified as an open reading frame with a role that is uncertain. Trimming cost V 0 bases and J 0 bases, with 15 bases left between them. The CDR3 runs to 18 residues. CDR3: CARSLVISGPPNTGELFF. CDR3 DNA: TGTGCCAGAAGCTTGGTTATTAGCGGCCCCCCGAACACCGGGGAGCTGTTTTTT.

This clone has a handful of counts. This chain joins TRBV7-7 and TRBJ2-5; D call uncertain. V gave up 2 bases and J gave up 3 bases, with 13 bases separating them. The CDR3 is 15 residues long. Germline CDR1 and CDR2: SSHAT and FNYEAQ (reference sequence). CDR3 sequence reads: CASSLFSMVEETQYF. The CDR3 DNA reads TGTGCCAGCAGCTTATTCTCGATGGTAGAAGAGACCCAGTACTTC.

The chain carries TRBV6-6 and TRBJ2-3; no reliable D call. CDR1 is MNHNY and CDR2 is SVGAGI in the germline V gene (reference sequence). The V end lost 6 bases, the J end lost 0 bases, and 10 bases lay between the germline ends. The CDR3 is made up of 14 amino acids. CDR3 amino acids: CASRGPRSTDTQYF. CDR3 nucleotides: TGTGCCAGCAGAGGACCGCGTAGCACAGATACGCAGTATTTT.

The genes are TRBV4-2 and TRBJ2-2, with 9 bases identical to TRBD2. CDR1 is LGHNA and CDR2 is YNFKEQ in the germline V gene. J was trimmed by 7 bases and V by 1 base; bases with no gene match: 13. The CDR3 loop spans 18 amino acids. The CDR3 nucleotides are TGTGCCAGCAGCCAAGGGCCCCAGGCTAGCGGGGCCGGCGGGGAGCTGTTTTTT. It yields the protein CASSQGPQASGAGGELFF.

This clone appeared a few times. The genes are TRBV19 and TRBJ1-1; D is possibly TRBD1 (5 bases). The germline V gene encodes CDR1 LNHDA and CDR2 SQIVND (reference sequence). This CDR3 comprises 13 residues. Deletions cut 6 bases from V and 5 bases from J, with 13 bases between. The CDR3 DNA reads TGTGCCAGTAGCAGGGATCGAAGAACTGAAGCTTTCTTT. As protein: CASSRDRRTEAFF.

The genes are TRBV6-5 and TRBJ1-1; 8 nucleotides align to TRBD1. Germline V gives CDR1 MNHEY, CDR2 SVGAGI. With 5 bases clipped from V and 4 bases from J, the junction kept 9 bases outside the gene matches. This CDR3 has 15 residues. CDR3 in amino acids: CASSTSGTGFTEAFF. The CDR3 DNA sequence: TGTGCCAGCAGTACGTCCGGGACAGGTTTCACTGAAGCTTTCTTT.

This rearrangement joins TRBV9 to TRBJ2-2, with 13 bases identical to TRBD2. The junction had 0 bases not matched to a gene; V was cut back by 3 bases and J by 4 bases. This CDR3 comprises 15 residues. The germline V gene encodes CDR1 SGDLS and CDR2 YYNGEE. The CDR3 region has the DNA TGTGCCAGCAGCGGACTAGCGGGAGGCACCGGGGAGCTGTTTTTT. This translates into CASSGLAGGTGELFF.

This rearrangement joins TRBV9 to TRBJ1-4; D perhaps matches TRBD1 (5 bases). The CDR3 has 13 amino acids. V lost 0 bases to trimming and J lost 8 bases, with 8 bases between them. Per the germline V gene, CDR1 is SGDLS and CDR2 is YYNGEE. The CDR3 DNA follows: TGTGCCAGCAGCGTAGAGCAGGGCGAAAAACTGTTTTTT. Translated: CASSVEQGEKLFF.

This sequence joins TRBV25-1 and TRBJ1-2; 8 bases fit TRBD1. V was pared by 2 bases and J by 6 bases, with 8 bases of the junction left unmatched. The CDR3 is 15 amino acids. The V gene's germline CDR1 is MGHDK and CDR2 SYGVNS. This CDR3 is CASSERTGWWDGYTF. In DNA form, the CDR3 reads TGTGCCAGCAGTGAAAGGACAGGGTGGTGGGATGGCTACACCTTC.

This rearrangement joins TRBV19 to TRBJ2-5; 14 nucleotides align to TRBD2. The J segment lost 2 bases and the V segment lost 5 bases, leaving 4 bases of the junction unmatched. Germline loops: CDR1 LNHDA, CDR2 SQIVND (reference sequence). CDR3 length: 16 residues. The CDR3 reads CASSERTSGGQETQYF. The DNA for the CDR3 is TGTGCCAGTAGTGAACGGACTAGCGGGGGGCAAGAGACCCAGTACTTC.

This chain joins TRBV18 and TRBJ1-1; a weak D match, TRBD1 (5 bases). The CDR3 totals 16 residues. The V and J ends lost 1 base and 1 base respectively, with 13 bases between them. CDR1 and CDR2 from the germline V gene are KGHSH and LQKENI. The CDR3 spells CASSPRGGTPNTEAFF. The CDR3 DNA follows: TGTGCCAGCTCACCACGCGGCGGGACCCCGAACACTGAAGCTTTCTTT.

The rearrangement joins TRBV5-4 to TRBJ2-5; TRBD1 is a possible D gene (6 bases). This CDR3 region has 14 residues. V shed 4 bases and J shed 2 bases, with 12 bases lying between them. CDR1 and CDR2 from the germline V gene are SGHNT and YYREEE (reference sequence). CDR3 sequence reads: CASSQGQIQETQYF. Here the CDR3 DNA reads TGTGCCAGCAGCCAAGGACAGATTCAAGAGACCCAGTACTTC. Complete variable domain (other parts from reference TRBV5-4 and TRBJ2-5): ETGVTQSPTHLIKTRGQQVTLRCSSQSGHNTVSWYQQALGQGPQFIFQYYREEENGRGNFPPRFSGLQFPNYSSELNVNALELDDSALYLCASSQGQIQETQYFGPGTRLLVL.

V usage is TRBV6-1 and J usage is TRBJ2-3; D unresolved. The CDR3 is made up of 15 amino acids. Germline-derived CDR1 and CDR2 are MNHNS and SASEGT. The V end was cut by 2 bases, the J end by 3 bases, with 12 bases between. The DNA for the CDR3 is TGTGCCAGCAGTGAACTGCTAGGTTTGACAGATACGCAGTATTTT. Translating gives CASSELLGLTDTQYF.

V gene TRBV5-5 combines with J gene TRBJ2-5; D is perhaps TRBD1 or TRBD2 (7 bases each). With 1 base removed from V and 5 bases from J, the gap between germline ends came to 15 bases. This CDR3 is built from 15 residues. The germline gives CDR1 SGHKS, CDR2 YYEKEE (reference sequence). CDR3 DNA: TGTGCCAGCAGCTTGTCAGGGGGGGCCGGGGAGACCCAGTACTTC. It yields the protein CASSLSGGAGETQYF.

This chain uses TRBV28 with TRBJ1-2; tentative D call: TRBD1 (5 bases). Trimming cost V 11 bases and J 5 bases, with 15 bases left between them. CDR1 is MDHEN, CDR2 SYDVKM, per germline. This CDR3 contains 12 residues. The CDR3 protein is CAASGTVYGYTF. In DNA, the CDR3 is TGTGCCGCAAGCGGGACGGTTTATGGCTACACCTTC.

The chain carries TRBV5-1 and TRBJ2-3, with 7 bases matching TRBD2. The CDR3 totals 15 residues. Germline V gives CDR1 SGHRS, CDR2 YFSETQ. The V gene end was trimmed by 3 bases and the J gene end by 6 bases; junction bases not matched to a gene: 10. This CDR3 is CASSWSGKSGDTQYF. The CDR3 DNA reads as TGCGCCAGCAGCTGGAGCGGGAAGTCCGGGGATACGCAGTATTTT.

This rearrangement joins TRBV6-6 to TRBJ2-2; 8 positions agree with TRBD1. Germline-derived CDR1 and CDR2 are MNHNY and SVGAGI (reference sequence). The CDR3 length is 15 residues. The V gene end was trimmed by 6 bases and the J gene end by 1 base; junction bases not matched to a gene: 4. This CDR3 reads CASRKGQGNTGELFF. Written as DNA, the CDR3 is TGTGCCAGCAGAAAAGGACAGGGGAACACCGGGGAGCTGTTTTTT.

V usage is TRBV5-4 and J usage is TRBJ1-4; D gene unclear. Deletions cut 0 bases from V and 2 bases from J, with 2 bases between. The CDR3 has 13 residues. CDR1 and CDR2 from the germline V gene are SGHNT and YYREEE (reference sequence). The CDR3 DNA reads TGTGCCAGCAGCTTGGGCACTAATGAAAAACTGTTTTTT. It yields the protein CASSLGTNEKLFF.

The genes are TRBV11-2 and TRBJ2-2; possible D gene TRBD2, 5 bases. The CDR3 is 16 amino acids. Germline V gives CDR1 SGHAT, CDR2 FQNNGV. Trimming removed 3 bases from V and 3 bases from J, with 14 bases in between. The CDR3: CASSFVRAEDTGELFF. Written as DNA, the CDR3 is TGTGCCAGCAGCTTCGTACGGGCGGAGGACACCGGGGAGCTGTTTTTT.

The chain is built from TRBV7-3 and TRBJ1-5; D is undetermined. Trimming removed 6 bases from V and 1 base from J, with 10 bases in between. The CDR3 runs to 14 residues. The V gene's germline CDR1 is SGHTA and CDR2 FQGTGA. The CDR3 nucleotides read TGTGCCAGCAGGTCCCCGGGGAGCAATCAGCCCCAGCATTTT. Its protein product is CASRSPGSNQPQHF.

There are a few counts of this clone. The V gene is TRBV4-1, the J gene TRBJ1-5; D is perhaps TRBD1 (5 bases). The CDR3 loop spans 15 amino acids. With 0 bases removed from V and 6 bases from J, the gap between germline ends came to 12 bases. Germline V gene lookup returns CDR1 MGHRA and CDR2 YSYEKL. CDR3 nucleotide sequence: TGCGCCAGCAGCCAAGACGGGTTTGGGGGTCAGCCCCAGCATTTT. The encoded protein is CASSQDGFGGQPQHF.

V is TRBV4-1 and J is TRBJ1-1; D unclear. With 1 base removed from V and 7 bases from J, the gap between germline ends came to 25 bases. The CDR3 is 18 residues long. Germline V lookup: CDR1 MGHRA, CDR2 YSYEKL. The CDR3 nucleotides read TGCGCCAGCAGCCAAGGAGTAATTTCGTCTCGGAAACACCATGAAGCTTTCTTT. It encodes CASSQGVISSRKHHEAFF.